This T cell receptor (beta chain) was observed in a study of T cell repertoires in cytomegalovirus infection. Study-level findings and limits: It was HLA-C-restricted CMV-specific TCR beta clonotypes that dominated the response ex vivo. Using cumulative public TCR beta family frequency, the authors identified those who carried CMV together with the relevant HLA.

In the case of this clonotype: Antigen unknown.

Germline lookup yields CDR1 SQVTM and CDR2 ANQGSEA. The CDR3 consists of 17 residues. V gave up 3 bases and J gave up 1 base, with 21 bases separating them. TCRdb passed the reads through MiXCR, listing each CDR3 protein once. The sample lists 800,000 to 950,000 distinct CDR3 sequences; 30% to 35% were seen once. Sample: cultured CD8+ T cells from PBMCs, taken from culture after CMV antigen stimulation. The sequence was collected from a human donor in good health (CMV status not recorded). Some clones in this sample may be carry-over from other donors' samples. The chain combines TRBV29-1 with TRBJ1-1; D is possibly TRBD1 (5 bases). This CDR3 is CSVDFRHAGTENTEAFF. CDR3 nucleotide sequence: TGCAGCGTTGATTTCCGTCATGCCGGGACCGAGAACACTGAAGCTTTCTTT.